This is a list of T cell receptor beta chains from one sample in a study of PD-L1 blockade in urothelial cancer. Data came from immunoSEQ multiplex PCR; TCRdb stores just in-frame clones and leaves some out. The sample carries 48,000 or so clones, more than 75% recorded once. The source material was PBMCs, sampled around atezolizumab (anti-PD-L1) treatment. These receptors all stem from a man aged 55 to 70 with urothelial cancer. Both conserved end residues are part of each CDR3. A D gene is named only where the DNA matches it firmly. Some rows have no size entry. The others give once, few or many, or a class for an expanded clone.

D	length	V	J	size	CDR3	DNA
.	13	TRBV6-1	TRBJ1-3	once	CASSEVGENTIYF	TGTGCCAGCAGTGAAGTTGGAGAAAACACCATATATTTT
TRBD1	12	TRBV9	TRBJ2-7	.	CACVRQGYEQYF	TGTGCCTGCGTGAGACAGGGGTACGAGCAGTACTTC
.	15	TRBV28	TRBJ2-5	.	CASSLSQGSQETQYF	TGTGCCAGCAGTTTATCCCAGGGGTCACAGGAGACCCAGTACTTC
TRBD1	16	TRBV2	TRBJ1-5	.	CASARTGNRENQPQHF	TGTGCCAGCGCTAGGACAGGGAATCGGGAAAACCAGCCCCAGCATTTT
TRBD1	18	TRBV4-3	TRBJ1-2	few	CASSQAVTGQQANYGYTF	TGCGCCAGCAGCCAAGCGGTAACGGGACAGCAAGCTAACTATGGCTACACCTTC
.	15	TRBV5-4	TRBJ1-6	.	CASSLGRVANSPLHF	TGTGCCAGCAGCTTGGGGAGGGTTGCAAATTCACCCCTCCACTTT
.	14	TRBV27	TRBJ1-1	.	CASSQTGLNTEAFF	TGTGCCAGCAGCCAGACAGGACTGAACACTGAAGCTTTCTTT
.	17	TRBV7-9	TRBJ1-6	.	CASSLAGGGFTDSPLHF	TGTGCCAGCAGCTTAGCGGGCGGGGGGTTTACGGATTCACCCCTCCACTTT
TRBD1	16	TRBV4-1	TRBJ2-7	.	CASSQGGPGQGYEQYF	TGCGCCAGCAGCCAAGGGGGACCGGGACAGGGTTACGAGCAGTACTTC
TRBD1	15	TRBV7-9	TRBJ1-3	.	CASSSGTGDGNTIYF	TGTGCCAGCAGCTCGGGGACAGGGGATGGAAACACCATATATTTT
.	14	TRBV30	TRBJ1-3	.	CAWNQGLSGNTIYF	TGTGCCTGGAACCAGGGCCTCTCTGGAAACACCATATATTTT
.	11	TRBV29-1	TRBJ2-7	few	CSVGTTYEQYF	TGCAGCGTTGGGACTACCTACGAGCAGTACTTC
.	16	TRBV7-2	TRBJ2-7	.	CASSPARQGSAYEQYF	TGTGCCAGCAGCCCCGCCCGCCAGGGGTCAGCCTACGAGCAGTACTTC
.	14	TRBV7-3	TRBJ2-2	.	CASSLKLNTGELFF	TGTGCCAGCAGCTTAAAACTAAACACCGGGGAGCTGTTTTTT
TRBD2	16	TRBV7-8	TRBJ2-5	.	CASSLGNLAGVETQYF	TGTGCCAGCAGCTTAGGGAACCTAGCGGGGGTTGAGACCCAGTACTTC
TRBD1	18	TRBV11-2	TRBJ2-2	.	CASSLKGQGGGITGELFF	TGTGCCAGCAGCTTAAAGGGACAGGGAGGAGGTATCACCGGGGAGCTGTTTTTT
.	15	TRBV5-6	TRBJ1-4	.	CASSTWTALNEKLFF	TGTGCCAGCAGCACCTGGACAGCTCTAAATGAAAAACTGTTTTTT
TRBD1	15	TRBV7-9	TRBJ2-7	few	CASSQTGTGAYEQYF	TGTGCCAGCAGCCAGACCGGGACAGGGGCCTACGAGCAGTACTTC